A selection of T cell receptor beta chains follows, all from one sample in a study of cytomegalovirus exposure and HLA in healthy donors. The protocol was immunoSEQ multiplex PCR, while the TCRdb copy is restricted to in-frame clones and leaves out a portion. Of 150,000 or so clones in the sample, roughly four fifths are singletons; the top ten hold 1.5% to 1.7%. The specimen was PBMCs. The receptors shown here come from a man between 40 and 49 years old in good health and CMV-seronegative. Each CDR3 is given with its conserved first and last residue. Fields, in order: V gene, clone size, J gene, D gene, CDR3 DNA, CDR3 protein. The D gene is left open where the match is weak. Clone size is not always given. Where it is, it says once, few, many or a class for expanded clones.

>TRBV7-2|once|TRBJ2-7|-
TGTGCCAGCAGCTCGGGGTATTCCTACGAGCAGTACTTC
CASSSGYSYEQYF
>TRBV6-4|-|TRBJ2-3|-
TGTGCCAGCAGTTCCCAGGGTATCGGCACAGATACGCAGTATTTT
CASSSQGIGTDTQYF
>TRBV7-8|-|TRBJ1-2|-
TGTGCCAGCAGCTTAGAACTGATGGACTATGGCTACACCTTC
CASSLELMDYGYTF
>TRBV10-1|few|TRBJ2-3|TRBD2
TGCGCCAGCAGTGAGGGAGAGGGAGGGATCACAGATACGCAGTATTTT
CASSEGEGGITDTQYF
>TRBV10-2|-|TRBJ2-3|-
TGCGCCAGCAGTGGGGAGGAAGGAAGCACAGATACGCAGTATTTT
CASSGEEGSTDTQYF
>TRBV30|-|TRBJ1-2|-
TGTGCCTGGAGTGTATTCGGGGGTTGGGGCTACACCTTC
CAWSVFGGWGYTF
>TRBV14|-|TRBJ2-3|TRBD2
TGTGCCAGCAGCCCGAAACTATATAGCGGGAGGTCGGCAGATACGCAGTATTTT
CASSPKLYSGRSADTQYF
>TRBV6-6|-|TRBJ2-4|-
TGTGCCAGCAGCGGACAGATCGAGAACATTCAGTACTTC
CASSGQIENIQYF
>TRBV19|few|TRBJ1-5|TRBD1
TGTGCCAGTAGCCGGGACAGTACCGATCAGCCCCAGCATTTT
CASSRDSTDQPQHF
>TRBV19|-|TRBJ2-6|-
TGTGCCAGTAGTTCAGGTACCCCTGGGGCCAACGGCCTGACTTTC
CASSSGTPGANGLTF
>TRBV2|-|TRBJ1-1|TRBD1
TGTGCCAGCATTCCGACAGGGGGAAATACTGAAGCTTTCTTT
CASIPTGGNTEAFF
>TRBV7-9|-|TRBJ1-1|TRBD1
TGTTCCAGCAGCTTACCACGGACAGGGTTCGACACTGAAGCTTTCTTT
CSSSLPRTGFDTEAFF
>TRBV28|-|TRBJ2-2|-
TGTGCCAGCAGCCTACCTCCAACCATGAACACCGGGGAGCTGTTTTTT
CASSLPPTMNTGELFF
>TRBV6-4|few|TRBJ2-2|TRBD2
TGTGCCAGCAGTGAGCGGGAGACCGGGGAGCTGTTTTTT
CASSERETGELFF
>TRBV11-2|-|TRBJ2-7|TRBD2
TGTGCCAGCAGCGCGGGGAGGGGCGGGGGATCCTACGAGCAGTACTTC
CASSAGRGGGSYEQYF
>TRBV19|-|TRBJ1-5|TRBD1
TGTGCCAGTGTGGCAGACAGGGTACTGGGTCAGCCCCAGCATTTT
CASVADRVLGQPQHF
>TRBV7-2|-|TRBJ1-5|TRBD1
TGTGCCAGCAGCTCCCAACCGGGACAGGGGGGACTGCCCCAGCATTTT
CASSSQPGQGGLPQHF
>TRBV28|once|TRBJ1-3|-
TGTGCCAGCTCGCAGGGTCGCCTAAACACCATATATTTT
CASSQGRLNTIYF
>TRBV7-9|few|TRBJ1-1|-
TGTGCCAGCAGCTTAAGAGGCACTGAAGCTTTCTTT
CASSLRGTEAFF
>TRBV5-6|few|TRBJ1-1|TRBD1
TGTGCCAGCAGCTTGGGGACAGGGTTGGGAGGTGAAGCTTTCTTT
CASSLGTGLGGEAFF
>TRBV15|-|TRBJ2-3|-
TGTGCCACCAGCAGCCTAGATATCCAGGGAAGTTACACAGATACGCAGTATTTT
CATSSLDIQGSYTDTQYF
>TRBV5-1|-|TRBJ2-1|TRBD2
TGCGCCAGCAGCCCGGGGGGAGCGGGAGTGGGCAATGAGCAGTTCTTC
CASSPGGAGVGNEQFF
>TRBV11-2|-|TRBJ2-5|TRBD1
TGTGCCAGCAGCTTAGCCCTGACAGGGGTGGAGACCCAGTACTTC
CASSLALTGVETQYF
>TRBV29-1|-|TRBJ2-6|-
TGCAGCGTTGTCGTGTCAACCTCTGGGGCCAACGGCCTGACTTTC
CSVVVSTSGANGLTF
>TRBV30|-|TRBJ2-5|-
TGTGCCTGGAGTGGGAGTGGCCAAGAGACCCAGTACTTC
CAWSGSGQETQYF
>TRBV2|-|TRBJ2-2|-
TGTGCCAGCAGTGAGAAGGATCAGGTTACCGGGGAGCTGTTTTTT
CASSEKDQVTGELFF
>TRBV15|-|TRBJ2-1|TRBD2
TGTGCCACCAGCAACGTATACGGGAGGGTCAATGAGCAGTTCTTC
CATSNVYGRVNEQFF
>TRBV29-1|-|TRBJ2-4|-
TGCAGCGTCCGGGCGGGGGCGAAAAACATTCAGTACTTC
CSVRAGAKNIQYF
>TRBV7-3|-|TRBJ2-1|TRBD1
TGTGCCAGCAGCTTAAGGACAGGAGCCTACAATGAGCAGTTCTTC
CASSLRTGAYNEQFF
>TRBV7-2|-|TRBJ2-1|-
TGTGCCAGCAGCCCGGGGACCGGGAGCAATGAGCAGTTCTTC
CASSPGTGSNEQFF
>TRBV11-2|-|TRBJ2-7|TRBD2
TGTGCCAGCAGCCTCCGTTGGGGCGGGAGTCTTAGGTACGAGCAGTACTTC
CASSLRWGGSLRYEQYF
>TRBV7-6|once|TRBJ2-7|TRBD2
TGTGCCAGCAGCCCAACCCCTCGGACTAGTTTCGCCGAGCAGTACTTC
CASSPTPRTSFAEQYF
>TRBV9|once|TRBJ2-3|TRBD2
TGTGCCAGCAGCGTAGGGGCTAGCGGGAGGTCCGCAGATACGCAGTATTTT
CASSVGASGRSADTQYF
>TRBV5-1|-|TRBJ2-1|TRBD2
TGCGCCAGCACGGAACTAGCGGGGACTAATGAGCAGTTCTTC
CASTELAGTNEQFF
>TRBV4-2|-|TRBJ2-1|TRBD2
TGTGCCAGCAGCCAAGAAGGCCGGGGGGGTTACAATGAGCAGTTCTTC
CASSQEGRGGYNEQFF
>TRBV25-1|-|TRBJ1-6|-
TGTGCCAGCAGTGAATCTACAGGGTTAGCATCACCCCTCCACTTT
CASSESTGLASPLHF
>TRBV28|-|TRBJ1-2|-
TGTGCCAGCATGGGAGCTAACTATGGCTACACCTTC
CASMGANYGYTF
>TRBV10-1|-|TRBJ2-7|-
TGCGCCAGCAGTGAGGCGGGTCACTACGAGCAGTACTTC
CASSEAGHYEQYF
>TRBV4-2|once|TRBJ2-1|TRBD2
TGTGCCAGCAGCCAAGATCTGAGACTAGCGGCGTACAATGAGCAGTTCTTC
CASSQDLRLAAYNEQFF
>TRBV5-1|once|TRBJ2-5|TRBD1
TGCGCCAGCACCCGAGCCGGGACAGCTAAAGAGACCCAGTACTTC
CASTRAGTAKETQYF
>TRBV28|-|TRBJ1-5|-
TGTGCCACCGGAGGAAAAGATCAGCCCCAGCATTTT
CATGGKDQPQHF
>TRBV30|-|TRBJ2-7|-
TGTGCCTGGAGTTCTACGGGCGAGCAGTACTTC
CAWSSTGEQYF
>TRBV7-3|-|TRBJ2-2|-
TGTGCCAGCAGCTTAACGAAATCGTCTAGCAGTCCCGGGGAGCTGTTTTTT
CASSLTKSSSSPGELFF
>TRBV5-1|-|TRBJ1-2|-
TGCGCCAGCAGCCAGGACAGCGCTGCCACCATCTATGGCTACACCTTC
CASSQDSAATIYGYTF
>TRBV5-8|-|TRBJ1-1|-
TGTGCCAGTCCTATCTCGGGGGGGTTGAACACTGAAGCTTTCTTT
CASPISGGLNTEAFF
>TRBV19|-|TRBJ1-1|-
TGTGCCAGTAGTATAAGTTCGGTGAACACTGAAGCTTTCTTT
CASSISSVNTEAFF
>TRBV28|-|TRBJ1-5|-
TGTGCCAGCAGCCACTCGGCTGGGGCAGGGAGGGATCAGCCCCAGCATTTT
CASSHSAGAGRDQPQHF
>TRBV19|-|TRBJ2-7|TRBD1
TGTGCCAGTAGTATCTGGGACAGGGGGAACGAGCAGTACTTC
CASSIWDRGNEQYF
>TRBV4-2|few|TRBJ2-7|-
TGTGCCAGCAGCCAAGAAGGTGGCGGGATCGCCTACGAGCAGTACTTC
CASSQEGGGIAYEQYF